The 2 T cell receptor beta chains reported below all come from one sample, sequenced in a study of identical twins. TCRdb used MiXCR to reprocess the 5' RACE reads, holding one entry per CDR3 protein. This table holds 550,000 to 700,000 distinct CDR3 sequences, 9.6% found once. This same sample was also taken into another study, of yellow fever vaccine responses in identical twins.

The sequencing input was PBMCs. The receptors originated from a young woman in good health.

This clonotype has a handful of counts. This chain joins TRBV4-3 and TRBJ2-1, with D possibly being TRBD1 (5 bases). Trimming took off 2 bases at V and 2 bases at J, with 13 bases between the two ends. The V gene's germline CDR1 is LGHNA and CDR2 YSLEER. The CDR3 runs to 16 residues. The CDR3 nucleotides are TGCGCCAGCAGCCAAAATAGGCAGGGTCCCTACAATGAGCAGTTCTTC. It yields the protein CASSQNRQGPYNEQFF.

This clonotype was detected only a few times. This chain links TRBV15 with TRBJ1-1; no clear D gene. Germline lookup yields CDR1 LNHNV and CDR2 YYDKDF (reference sequence). The CDR3 is 13 amino acids. V lost 0 bases and J lost 10, with 12 bases in between. The CDR3 nucleotides read TGTGCCACCAGCAGAGAAAGCCGGGGTAGAGCTTTCTTT. Its translation is CATSRESRGRAFF.